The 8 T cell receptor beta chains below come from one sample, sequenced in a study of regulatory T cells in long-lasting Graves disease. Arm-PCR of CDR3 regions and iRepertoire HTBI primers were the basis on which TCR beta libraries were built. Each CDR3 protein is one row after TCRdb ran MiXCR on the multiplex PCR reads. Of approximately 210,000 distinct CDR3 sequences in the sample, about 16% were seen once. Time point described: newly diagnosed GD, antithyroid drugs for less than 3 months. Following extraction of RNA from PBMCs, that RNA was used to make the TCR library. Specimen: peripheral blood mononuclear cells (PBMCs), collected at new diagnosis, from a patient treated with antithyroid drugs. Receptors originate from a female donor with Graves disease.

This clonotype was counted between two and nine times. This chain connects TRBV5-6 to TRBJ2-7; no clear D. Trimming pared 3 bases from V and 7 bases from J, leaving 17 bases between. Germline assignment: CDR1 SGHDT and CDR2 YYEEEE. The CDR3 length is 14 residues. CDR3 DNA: TGTGCCAGCAGCTCCGCTCCCCAGGCGTATGAGCAGTACTTC. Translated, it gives CASSSAPQAYEQYF.

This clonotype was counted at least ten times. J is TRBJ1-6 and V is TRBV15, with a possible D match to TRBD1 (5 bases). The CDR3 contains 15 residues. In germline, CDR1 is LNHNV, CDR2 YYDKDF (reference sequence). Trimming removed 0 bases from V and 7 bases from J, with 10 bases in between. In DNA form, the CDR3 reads TGTGCCACCAGCAGAGACGACAGAAAAAATTCACCCCTCCACTTT. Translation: CATSRDDRKNSPLHF.

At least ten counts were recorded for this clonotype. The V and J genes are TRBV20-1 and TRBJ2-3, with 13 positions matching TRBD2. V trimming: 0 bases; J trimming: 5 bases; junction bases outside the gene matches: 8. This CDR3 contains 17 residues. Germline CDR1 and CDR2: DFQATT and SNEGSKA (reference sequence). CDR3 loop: CSARELAGGIRKDTQYF. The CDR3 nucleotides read TGCAGTGCTAGAGAACTAGCGGGAGGGATTCGTAAAGATACGCAGTATTTT.

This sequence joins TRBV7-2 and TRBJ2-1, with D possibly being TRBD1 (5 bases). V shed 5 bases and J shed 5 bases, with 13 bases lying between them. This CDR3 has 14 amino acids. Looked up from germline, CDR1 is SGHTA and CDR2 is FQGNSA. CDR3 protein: CASSLRQINNEQFF. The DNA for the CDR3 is TGTGCCAGCAGCCTGAGACAGATAAACAATGAGCAGTTCTTC.

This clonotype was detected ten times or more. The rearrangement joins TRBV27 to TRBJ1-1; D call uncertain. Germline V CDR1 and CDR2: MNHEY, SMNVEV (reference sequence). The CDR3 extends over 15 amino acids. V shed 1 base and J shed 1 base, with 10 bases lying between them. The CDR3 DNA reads TGTGCCAGCAGTTTATTTTATGGGGAGAACACTGAAGCTTTCTTT. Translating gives CASSLFYGENTEAFF.

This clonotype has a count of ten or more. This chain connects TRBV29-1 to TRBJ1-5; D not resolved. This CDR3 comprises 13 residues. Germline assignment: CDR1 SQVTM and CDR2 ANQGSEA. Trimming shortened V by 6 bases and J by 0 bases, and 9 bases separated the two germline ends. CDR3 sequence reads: CSVAMNSNQPQHF. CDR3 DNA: TGCAGCGTCGCCATGAATAGCAATCAGCCCCAGCATTTT. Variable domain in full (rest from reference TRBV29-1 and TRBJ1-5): SAVISQKPSRDICQRGTSLTIQCQVDSQVTMMFWYRQQPGQSLTLIATANQGSEATYESGFVIDKFPISRPNLTFSTLTVSNMSPEDSSIYLCSVAMNSNQPQHFGDGTRLSIL.

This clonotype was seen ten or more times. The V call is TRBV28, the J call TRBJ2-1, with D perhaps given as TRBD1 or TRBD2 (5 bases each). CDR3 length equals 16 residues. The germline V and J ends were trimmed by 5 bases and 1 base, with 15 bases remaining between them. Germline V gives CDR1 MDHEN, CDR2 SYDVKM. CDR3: CASSPGTAVSYNEQFF. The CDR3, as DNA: TGTGCCAGCAGTCCCGGGACGGCCGTTTCCTACAATGAGCAGTTCTTC.

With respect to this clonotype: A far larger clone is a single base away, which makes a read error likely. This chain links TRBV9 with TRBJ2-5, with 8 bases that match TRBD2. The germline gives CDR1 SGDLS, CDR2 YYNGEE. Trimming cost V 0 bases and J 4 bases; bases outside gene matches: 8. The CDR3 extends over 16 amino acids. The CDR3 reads CASSVESGGPGETQYF. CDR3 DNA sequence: TGTGCCAGCAGCGTAGAATCGGGAGGGCCAGGAGAGACCCAGTACTTC.